This is a list of T cell receptor beta chains from one sample in a study of shared clonotypes between healthy human individuals. This table comes from immunoSEQ multiplex PCR, and its TCRdb copy is limited to in-frame clones, with some not included. Of 2 million to 2.5 million clones listed, more than 85% are singletons. Input material: naive CD4+ T cells from PBMCs. All receptors derive from a man younger than 35 in good health. Some clones in this sample may be carry-over from other donors' samples. CDR3s include the opening cysteine and the closing phenylalanine or tryptophan. Fields, in order: D gene, J gene, V gene, clone size, CDR3 length, CDR3 protein, CDR3 DNA. D genes are given only for firm matches. Expanded clones are given a class, and other clones once, few, many or no size at all.

D gene: TRBD2; J gene: TRBJ2-3; V gene: TRBV10-3; clone size: NA; CDR3 length: 18; CDR3 protein: CAIQASAGDPTSTDTQYF; CDR3 DNA: TGTGCCATCCAGGCTAGCGCGGGGGACCCCACTAGCACAGATACGCAGTATTTT
D gene: NA; J gene: TRBJ2-1; V gene: TRBV7-9; clone size: NA; CDR3 length: 16; CDR3 protein: CASSLGPTGSYNEQFF; CDR3 DNA: TGTGCCAGCAGCCTAGGGCCGACCGGCTCCTACAATGAGCAGTTCTTC
D gene: TRBD1; J gene: TRBJ1-5; V gene: TRBV7-8; clone size: NA; CDR3 length: 16; CDR3 protein: CASSRPGQGRNQPQHF; CDR3 DNA: TGTGCCAGCAGTCGACCCGGACAGGGGCGCAATCAGCCCCAGCATTTT
D gene: NA; J gene: TRBJ1-5; V gene: TRBV30; clone size: NA; CDR3 length: 14; CDR3 protein: CAWSLGTSNQPQHF; CDR3 DNA: TGTGCCTGGTCGTTAGGGACAAGCAATCAGCCCCAGCATTTT
D gene: NA; J gene: TRBJ1-6; V gene: TRBV28; clone size: NA; CDR3 length: 17; CDR3 protein: CASRKRRPELLASPLHF; CDR3 DNA: TGTGCCAGCCGAAAAAGGCGGCCCGAATTGCTGGCTTCACCCCTCCACTTT
D gene: TRBD1; J gene: TRBJ2-7; V gene: TRBV6-5; clone size: NA; CDR3 length: 14; CDR3 protein: CASSVGQGSYEQYF; CDR3 DNA: TGTGCCAGCAGTGTGGGACAGGGCTCCTACGAGCAGTACTTC
D gene: NA; J gene: TRBJ2-3; V gene: TRBV11-3; clone size: NA; CDR3 length: 14; CDR3 protein: CASSLGGATDTQYF; CDR3 DNA: TGTGCCAGCAGCTTAGGAGGGGCCACAGATACGCAGTATTTT
D gene: NA; J gene: TRBJ2-7; V gene: TRBV7-7; clone size: NA; CDR3 length: 13; CDR3 protein: CASSLDTGYEQYF; CDR3 DNA: TGTGCCAGCAGCTTAGATACAGGCTACGAGCAGTACTTC
D gene: TRBD1; J gene: TRBJ2-7; V gene: TRBV15; clone size: NA; CDR3 length: 14; CDR3 protein: CATSIGTGPYEQYF; CDR3 DNA: TGTGCCACCAGCATAGGGACAGGGCCCTACGAGCAGTACTTC
D gene: TRBD1; J gene: TRBJ2-3; V gene: TRBV5-1; clone size: NA; CDR3 length: 15; CDR3 protein: CASSPQGDRTDTQYF; CDR3 DNA: TGCGCCAGCAGCCCGCAGGGGGACCGGACAGATACGCAGTATTTT
D gene: TRBD1; J gene: TRBJ2-5; V gene: TRBV7-3; clone size: once; CDR3 length: 16; CDR3 protein: CASSTSGTATQETQYF; CDR3 DNA: TGTGCCAGCAGCACCTCCGGGACAGCGACCCAAGAGACCCAGTACTTC
D gene: TRBD1; J gene: TRBJ2-7; V gene: TRBV7-6; clone size: NA; CDR3 length: 15; CDR3 protein: CASTQRGQGAGEQYF; CDR3 DNA: TGTGCCAGCACCCAGAGAGGACAGGGGGCCGGGGAGCAGTACTTC
D gene: NA; J gene: TRBJ1-2; V gene: TRBV5-6; clone size: NA; CDR3 length: 15; CDR3 protein: CASSLLHLRDYGYTF; CDR3 DNA: TGTGCCAGCAGCTTGTTACATCTCAGGGACTATGGCTACACCTTC
D gene: TRBD2; J gene: TRBJ2-1; V gene: TRBV19; clone size: NA; CDR3 length: 13; CDR3 protein: CASSPDTAGREFF; CDR3 DNA: TGTGCCAGTAGTCCGGACACCGCGGGGAGGGAGTTCTTC
D gene: NA; J gene: TRBJ2-3; V gene: TRBV15; clone size: NA; CDR3 length: 18; CDR3 protein: CATSRDPPRGTRTDTQYF; CDR3 DNA: TGTGCCACCAGCAGAGACCCCCCGAGGGGGACCCGCACAGATACGCAGTATTTT
D gene: TRBD1; J gene: TRBJ1-1; V gene: TRBV18; clone size: once; CDR3 length: 15; CDR3 protein: CASSPPTGQNTEAFF; CDR3 DNA: TGTGCCAGCTCGCCCCCGACAGGGCAGAACACTGAAGCTTTCTTT
D gene: NA; J gene: TRBJ1-1; V gene: TRBV2; clone size: NA; CDR3 length: 15; CDR3 protein: CASSPRRGGATEAFF; CDR3 DNA: TGTGCCAGCAGCCCTCGTCGTGGGGGAGCCACTGAAGCTTTCTTT
D gene: NA; J gene: TRBJ2-7; V gene: TRBV5-1; clone size: NA; CDR3 length: 15; CDR3 protein: CASSLELVSTYEQYF; CDR3 DNA: TGCGCCAGCAGCTTAGAACTAGTAAGCACCTACGAGCAGTACTTC
D gene: NA; J gene: TRBJ2-3; V gene: TRBV11-1; clone size: once; CDR3 length: 14; CDR3 protein: CASSQQVATDTQYF; CDR3 DNA: TGTGCCAGCAGCCAACAGGTGGCGACAGATACGCAGTATTTT
D gene: TRBD2; J gene: TRBJ2-7; V gene: TRBV7-6; clone size: NA; CDR3 length: 14; CDR3 protein: CASSSRLATHEQYF; CDR3 DNA: TGTGCCAGCAGTTCGAGACTAGCGACGCACGAGCAGTACTTC
D gene: NA; J gene: TRBJ2-3; V gene: TRBV7-3; clone size: NA; CDR3 length: 16; CDR3 protein: CASSLSGGASTDTQYF; CDR3 DNA: TGTGCCAGCAGCTTATCGGGTGGGGCTAGCACAGATACGCAGTATTTT
D gene: NA; J gene: TRBJ2-3; V gene: TRBV18; clone size: NA; CDR3 length: 13; CDR3 protein: CASSPGGMDTQYF; CDR3 DNA: TGTGCCAGCTCACCAGGGGGCATGGATACGCAGTATTTT
D gene: TRBD2; J gene: TRBJ2-5; V gene: TRBV2; clone size: NA; CDR3 length: 13; CDR3 protein: CASLRDGGETQYF; CDR3 DNA: TGTGCCAGCCTCCGGGACGGGGGGGAGACCCAGTACTTC
D gene: NA; J gene: TRBJ2-7; V gene: TRBV11-2; clone size: NA; CDR3 length: 16; CDR3 protein: CASSDPFGSITYEQYF; CDR3 DNA: TGTGCCAGCAGCGACCCGTTCGGCAGCATTACCTACGAGCAGTACTTC
D gene: NA; J gene: TRBJ1-2; V gene: TRBV5-6; clone size: NA; CDR3 length: 15; CDR3 protein: CASSFDPRVGISYTF; CDR3 DNA: TGTGCCAGCAGCTTCGACCCGCGAGTAGGGATTAGCTACACCTTC
D gene: NA; J gene: TRBJ2-1; V gene: TRBV2; clone size: NA; CDR3 length: 15; CDR3 protein: CASSERSGRYNEQFF; CDR3 DNA: TGTGCCAGCAGTGAGCGTAGCGGTCGATACAATGAGCAGTTCTTC
D gene: NA; J gene: TRBJ1-1; V gene: TRBV14; clone size: NA; CDR3 length: 12; CDR3 protein: CASSNAGRGAFF; CDR3 DNA: TGTGCCAGCAGCAATGCGGGCAGGGGAGCTTTCTTT
D gene: NA; J gene: TRBJ2-1; V gene: TRBV27; clone size: NA; CDR3 length: 15; CDR3 protein: CASSLRLASYNEQFF; CDR3 DNA: TGTGCCAGCAGTTTGAGGCTAGCGTCCTACAATGAGCAGTTCTTC
D gene: NA; J gene: TRBJ1-1; V gene: TRBV18; clone size: NA; CDR3 length: 13; CDR3 protein: CASSPSSGTEAFF; CDR3 DNA: TGTGCCAGCTCACCGTCAAGTGGCACTGAAGCTTTCTTT
D gene: TRBD2; J gene: TRBJ2-1; V gene: TRBV10-3; clone size: NA; CDR3 length: 14; CDR3 protein: CAISETSGDNEQFF; CDR3 DNA: TGTGCCATCAGTGAAACTAGCGGAGACAATGAGCAGTTCTTC
D gene: TRBD1; J gene: TRBJ2-1; V gene: TRBV28; clone size: NA; CDR3 length: 14; CDR3 protein: CASVDRGPYNEQFF; CDR3 DNA: TGTGCCAGCGTGGACAGGGGGCCCTACAATGAGCAGTTCTTC
D gene: TRBD1; J gene: TRBJ1-2; V gene: TRBV7-9; clone size: NA; CDR3 length: 15; CDR3 protein: CASSFSTGAGGGYTF; CDR3 DNA: TGTGCCAGCAGCTTCTCTACAGGGGCCGGCGGGGGCTACACCTTC
D gene: NA; J gene: TRBJ2-3; V gene: TRBV6-1; clone size: NA; CDR3 length: 13; CDR3 protein: CAIRRGATDTQYF; CDR3 DNA: TGTGCCATTCGCAGGGGCGCAACAGATACGCAGTATTTT
D gene: TRBD1; J gene: TRBJ2-7; V gene: TRBV15; clone size: NA; CDR3 length: 18; CDR3 protein: CATSRDPDRGIFSYEQYF; CDR3 DNA: TGTGCCACCAGCAGAGATCCGGACAGGGGGATTTTCTCTTACGAGCAGTACTTC
D gene: NA; J gene: TRBJ2-1; V gene: TRBV7-2; clone size: NA; CDR3 length: 13; CDR3 protein: CASSLVDNLAKFF; CDR3 DNA: TGTGCCAGCAGCTTAGTAGACAACCTCGCTAAGTTCTTC
D gene: NA; J gene: TRBJ2-2; V gene: TRBV28; clone size: NA; CDR3 length: 15; CDR3 protein: CASSPLRRGTGELFF; CDR3 DNA: TGTGCCAGCAGTCCCTTACGGAGAGGGACCGGGGAGCTGTTTTTT
D gene: NA; J gene: TRBJ2-5; V gene: TRBV25-1; clone size: NA; CDR3 length: 10; CDR3 protein: CASGRETQYF; CDR3 DNA: TGTGCCAGCGGACGGGAGACCCAGTACTTC
D gene: TRBD2; J gene: TRBJ2-1; V gene: TRBV4-3; clone size: NA; CDR3 length: 19; CDR3 protein: CASSQQGPGLAGGGNEQFF; CDR3 DNA: TGCGCCAGCAGCCAACAAGGACCGGGACTAGCGGGAGGAGGGAATGAGCAGTTCTTC
D gene: TRBD1; J gene: TRBJ1-3; V gene: TRBV5-4; clone size: NA; CDR3 length: 15; CDR3 protein: CASSYGTDTGNTIYF; CDR3 DNA: TGTGCCAGCAGCTACGGGACAGACACTGGAAACACCATATATTTT
D gene: NA; J gene: TRBJ2-5; V gene: TRBV28; clone size: few; CDR3 length: 12; CDR3 protein: CASSSYQETQYF; CDR3 DNA: TGTGCCAGCAGTTCTTACCAAGAGACCCAGTACTTC
D gene: TRBD2; J gene: TRBJ2-1; V gene: TRBV4-2; clone size: NA; CDR3 length: 17; CDR3 protein: CASSQDVGGRGSNEQFF; CDR3 DNA: TGTGCCAGCAGCCAAGATGTTGGCGGGAGAGGAAGCAATGAGCAGTTCTTC
D gene: NA; J gene: TRBJ2-3; V gene: TRBV4-1; clone size: NA; CDR3 length: 12; CDR3 protein: CASSPPASTQYF; CDR3 DNA: TGCGCCAGCAGCCCGCCAGCGAGTACGCAGTATTTT
D gene: NA; J gene: TRBJ1-1; V gene: TRBV30; clone size: NA; CDR3 length: 13; CDR3 protein: CAWSRVLDTEAFF; CDR3 DNA: TGTGCCTGGAGTAGGGTCTTGGACACTGAAGCTTTCTTT
D gene: TRBD2; J gene: TRBJ2-7; V gene: TRBV7-2; clone size: NA; CDR3 length: 15; CDR3 protein: CASSLGLAGFYEQYF; CDR3 DNA: TGTGCCAGCAGCTTAGGCCTAGCGGGCTTCTACGAGCAGTACTTC
D gene: TRBD1; J gene: TRBJ1-5; V gene: TRBV2; clone size: NA; CDR3 length: 14; CDR3 protein: CASSGQGGNQPQHF; CDR3 DNA: TGTGCCAGCAGTGGGCAGGGGGGGAATCAGCCCCAGCATTTT
D gene: TRBD1; J gene: TRBJ2-2; V gene: TRBV2; clone size: once; CDR3 length: 16; CDR3 protein: CASSDDRGLNTGELFF; CDR3 DNA: TGTGCCAGCAGTGACGACAGGGGGCTTAACACCGGGGAGCTGTTTTTT
D gene: NA; J gene: TRBJ1-2; V gene: TRBV7-2; clone size: once; CDR3 length: 15; CDR3 protein: CASSSMGSNPGGYTF; CDR3 DNA: TGTGCCAGCAGCTCGATGGGGTCAAATCCGGGCGGCTACACCTTC
D gene: NA; J gene: TRBJ2-1; V gene: TRBV19; clone size: NA; CDR3 length: 14; CDR3 protein: CASKPWDSYNEQFF; CDR3 DNA: TGTGCCAGTAAACCTTGGGATTCCTACAATGAGCAGTTCTTC
D gene: NA; J gene: TRBJ2-5; V gene: TRBV7-3; clone size: NA; CDR3 length: 13; CDR3 protein: CASSLTPQETQYF; CDR3 DNA: TGTGCCAGCAGCTTAACGCCCCAAGAGACCCAGTACTTC
D gene: TRBD1; J gene: TRBJ1-6; V gene: TRBV7-9; clone size: NA; CDR3 length: 15; CDR3 protein: CASSSGTGYNSPLHF; CDR3 DNA: TGTGCCAGCAGCTCCGGGACAGGCTATAATTCACCCCTCCACTTT
D gene: NA; J gene: TRBJ1-4; V gene: TRBV9; clone size: NA; CDR3 length: 15; CDR3 protein: CASSLRGWINEKLFF; CDR3 DNA: TGTGCCAGCAGCCTGCGTGGCTGGATTAATGAAAAACTGTTTTTT